The source of this T cell receptor (beta chain) is a study of cytomegalovirus exposure and HLA in healthy donors (dated by TCRdb to 2016 to 2017). Regarding the research as a whole: According to a later analysis, one platform produced both the 120 validation repertoires and the 666 repertoires of the first cohort. The aim of the study was to test whether cataloging public T cell receptors could identify signatures of past pathogen exposure. Along with the 666-subject first cohort, a separate validation cohort of over a hundred different subjects was used. To predict cytomegalovirus infection status, the study brought together high-throughput TCR immunosequencing, statistical association of individual TCRs with disease status, and machine learning.

From cysteine to phenylalanine, the CDR3 is 14 amino acids long. The entry retains the CDR3 DNA only, 42 bases that are in frame from base 1. CDR1 and CDR2 are read off the germline V gene (reference sequence) as SEHNR and FQNEAQ. Trimming costs V 1 base and J 5 bases, and their ends lie 6 bases apart. To prepare the library, the immunoSEQ multiplex PCR assay was applied. As for the authors' bioinformatics: To diagnose cytomegalovirus status from the catalog of TCR beta chain sequences, a statistical classification framework was built. TCRdb obtained this table from immuneACCESS and retained in-frame rearrangements with V and J assigned. These tables miss some clones; where compared with another copy, unresolved V genes account for less than half of the shortfall, and the remainder is unexplained. Clone size and the V and J calls come from that table; the DNA yielded D and trimming. The sample table lists some 250,000 clones, 90% of them with a count of one. The ten largest make up around 0.34% of the sample.

On the study overall, not on this receptor specifically: In vitro tests confirmed that a few of the cytomegalovirus-associated TCR beta chains recognize cytomegalovirus antigens. Cytomegalovirus status was reported to be diagnosed by the classifier with high specificity and sensitivity in both the original and validation cohorts. It was suggested by the authors that the approach could potentially be generalized to other disease states and immunological phenotypes. All 120 or so repertoires were used to score co-occurrence in the validation cohort in a later analysis, because that analysis had no HLA typing for the cohort. Across donors, most TCR sequences were observed very rarely, whereas some public TCRs were present in many individuals. The study gave a list of 150 to 200 TCR beta chains associated with cytomegalovirus. Of the cluster scores, roughly 95% were above 0 in a later analysis, which found that TCRs clustered in the first cohort also tended to co-occur in the approximately 110 validation repertoires.

Note on this clone: The clone's antigen remains unknown. Qualities for individual bases were not recorded, and no much larger clone is one base off. Other DNA sequences in the same sample also yield this CDR3.

Separate from the approximately 700-subject first cohort, the validation cohort of some 130 subjects was the group to which the donors belonged. In this chain, TRBV7-9 is recombined with TRBJ1-6; TRBD1 is possibly the D segment (5 matching bases). The TCR comes from a woman aged 18-29 years in good health and CMV-seronegative. Material for sequencing was PBMCs. CDR3 protein: CASSLGQNNSPLHF. The nucleotide sequence reads TGTGCCAGCAGCTTAGGACAGAATAATTCACCCCTCCACTTT.